Only a few counts were recorded for the clone carrying this T cell receptor (beta chain). The source of the sample is a study of control samples from healthy donors and cancer patients. Germline assignment: CDR1 LNHDA and CDR2 SQIVND (reference sequence). This CDR3 contains 12 residues. V lost 5 bases and J 3 bases, leaving 7 bases between the germline ends. Sequencing used immunoSEQ multiplex PCR; TCRdb keeps in-frame clones, though not all of them. The data contain fewer than 200,000 clones, 85% to 95% of them seen just once; the ten biggest clones take up 4.1%. The sample was blood. The source is a woman in her sixties in good health. V usage is TRBV19 and J usage is TRBJ1-2; D may be TRBD1 (5 bases). This CDR3 is CASSQGDYGYTF. The DNA for the CDR3 is TGTGCCAGTAGTCAGGGAGACTATGGCTACACCTTC.